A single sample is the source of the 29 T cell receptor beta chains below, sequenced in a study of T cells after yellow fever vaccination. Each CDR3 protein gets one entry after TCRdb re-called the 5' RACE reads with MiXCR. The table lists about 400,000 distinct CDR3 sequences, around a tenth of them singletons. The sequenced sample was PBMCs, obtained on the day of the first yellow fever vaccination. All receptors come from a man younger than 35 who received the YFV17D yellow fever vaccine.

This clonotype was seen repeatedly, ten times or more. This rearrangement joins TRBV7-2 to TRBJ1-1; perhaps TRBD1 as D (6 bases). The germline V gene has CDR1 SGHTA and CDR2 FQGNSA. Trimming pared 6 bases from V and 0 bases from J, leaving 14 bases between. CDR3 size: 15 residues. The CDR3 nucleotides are TGTGCCAGCAGACCCCTGGACAGCATGAACACTGAAGCTTTCTTT. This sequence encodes CASRPLDSMNTEAFF.

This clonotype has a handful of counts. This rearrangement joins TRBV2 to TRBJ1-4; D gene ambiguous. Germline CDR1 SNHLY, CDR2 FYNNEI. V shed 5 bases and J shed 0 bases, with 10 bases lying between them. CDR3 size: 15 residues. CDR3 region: CASSLQSATNEKLFF. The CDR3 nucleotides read TGTGCCAGCAGTCTACAGAGTGCAACTAATGAAAAACTGTTTTTT.

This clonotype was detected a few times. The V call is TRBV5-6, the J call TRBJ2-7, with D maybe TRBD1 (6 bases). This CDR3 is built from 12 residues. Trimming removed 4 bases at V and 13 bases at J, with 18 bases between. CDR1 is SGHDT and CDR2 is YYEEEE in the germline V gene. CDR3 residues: CASSRTDRTFYF. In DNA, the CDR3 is TGTGCCAGCAGCCGAACTGACAGGACCTTTTACTTC.

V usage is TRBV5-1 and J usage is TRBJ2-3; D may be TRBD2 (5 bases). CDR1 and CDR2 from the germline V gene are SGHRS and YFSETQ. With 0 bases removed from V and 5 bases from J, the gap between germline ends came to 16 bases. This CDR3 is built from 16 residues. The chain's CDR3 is CASSLAFSGYGDTQYF. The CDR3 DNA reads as TGCGCCAGCAGCTTGGCCTTCTCGGGGTATGGAGATACGCAGTATTTT.

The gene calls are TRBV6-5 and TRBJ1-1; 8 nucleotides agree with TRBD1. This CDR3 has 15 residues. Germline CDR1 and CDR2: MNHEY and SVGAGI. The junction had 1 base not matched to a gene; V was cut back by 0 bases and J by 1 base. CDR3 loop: CASSYSGTGNTEAFF. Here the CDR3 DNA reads TGTGCCAGCAGTTACTCTGGGACAGGGAACACTGAAGCTTTCTTT.

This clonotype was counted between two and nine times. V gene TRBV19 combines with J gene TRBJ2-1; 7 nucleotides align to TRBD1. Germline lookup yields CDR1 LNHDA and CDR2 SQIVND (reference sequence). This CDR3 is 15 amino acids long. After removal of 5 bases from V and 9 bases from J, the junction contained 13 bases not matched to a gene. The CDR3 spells CASSVESGTAAEQFF. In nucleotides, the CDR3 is TGTGCCAGTAGTGTCGAATCCGGGACAGCGGCTGAGCAGTTCTTC.

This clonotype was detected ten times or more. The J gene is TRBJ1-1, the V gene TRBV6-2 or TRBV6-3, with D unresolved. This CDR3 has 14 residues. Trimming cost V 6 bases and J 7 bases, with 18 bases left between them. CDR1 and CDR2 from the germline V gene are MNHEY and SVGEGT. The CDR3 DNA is TGTGCCAGCAGCCATGCCTTGTTCAGAGGTGAAGCTTTCTTT. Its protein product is CASSHALFRGEAFF.

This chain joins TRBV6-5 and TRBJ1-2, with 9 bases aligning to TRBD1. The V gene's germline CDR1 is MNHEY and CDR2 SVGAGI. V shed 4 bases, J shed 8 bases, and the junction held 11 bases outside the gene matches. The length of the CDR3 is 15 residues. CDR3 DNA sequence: TGTGCCAGCAGTTCCGGGACAGGGAGCTTGTGGGGCTACACCTTC. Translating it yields CASSSGTGSLWGYTF.

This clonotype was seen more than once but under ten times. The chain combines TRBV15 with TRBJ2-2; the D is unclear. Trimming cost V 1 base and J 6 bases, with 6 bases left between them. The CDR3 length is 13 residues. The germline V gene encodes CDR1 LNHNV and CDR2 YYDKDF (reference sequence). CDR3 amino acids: CATSRAYAGELFF. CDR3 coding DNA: TGTGCCACCAGCAGAGCTTACGCCGGGGAGCTGTTTTTT.

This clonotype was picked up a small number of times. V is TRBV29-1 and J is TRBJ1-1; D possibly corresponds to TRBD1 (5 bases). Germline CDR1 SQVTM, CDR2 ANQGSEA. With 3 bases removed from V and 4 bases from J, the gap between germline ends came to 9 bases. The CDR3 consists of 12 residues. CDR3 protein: CSVDGAGTEAFF. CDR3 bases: TGCAGCGTTGACGGGGCAGGCACTGAAGCTTTCTTT.

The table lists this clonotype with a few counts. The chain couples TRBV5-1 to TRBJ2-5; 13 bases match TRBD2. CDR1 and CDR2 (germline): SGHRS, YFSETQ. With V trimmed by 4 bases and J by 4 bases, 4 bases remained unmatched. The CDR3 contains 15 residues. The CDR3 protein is CASSGGLAGSETQYF. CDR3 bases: TGCGCCAGCAGCGGGGGACTAGCGGGGTCAGAGACCCAGTACTTC. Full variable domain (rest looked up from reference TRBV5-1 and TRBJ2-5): KAGVTQTPRYLIKTRGQQVTLSCSPISGHRSVSWYQQTPGQGLQFLFEYFSETQRNKGNFPGRFSGRQFSNSRSEMNVSTLELGDSALYLCASSGGLAGSETQYFGPGTRLLVL.

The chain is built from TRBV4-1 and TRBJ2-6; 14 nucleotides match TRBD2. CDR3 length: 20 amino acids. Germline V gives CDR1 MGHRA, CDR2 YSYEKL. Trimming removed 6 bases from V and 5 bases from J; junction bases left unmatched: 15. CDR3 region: CASSPFRTSGGPPWANVLTF. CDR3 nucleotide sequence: TGCGCCAGCAGTCCATTCCGGACTAGCGGGGGGCCTCCTTGGGCCAACGTCCTGACTTTC.

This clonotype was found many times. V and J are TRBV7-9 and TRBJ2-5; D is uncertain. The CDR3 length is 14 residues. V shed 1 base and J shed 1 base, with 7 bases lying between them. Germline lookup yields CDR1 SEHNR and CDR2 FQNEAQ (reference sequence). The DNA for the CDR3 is TGTGCCAGCAGCTTAGTCCGGATCCAAGAGACCCAGTACTTC. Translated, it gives CASSLVRIQETQYF.

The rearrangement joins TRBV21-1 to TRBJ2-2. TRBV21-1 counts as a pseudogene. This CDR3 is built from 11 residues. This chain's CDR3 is CASRSSGELFF. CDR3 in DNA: TGTGCCAGCAGGTCGAGCGGGGAGCTGTTTTTT.

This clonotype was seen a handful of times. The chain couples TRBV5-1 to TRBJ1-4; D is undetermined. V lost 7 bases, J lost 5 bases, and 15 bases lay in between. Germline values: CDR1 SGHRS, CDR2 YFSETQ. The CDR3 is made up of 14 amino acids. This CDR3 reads CASALGPGNEKLFF. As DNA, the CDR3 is TGCGCCAGCGCCCTTGGTCCAGGAAATGAAAAACTGTTTTTT.

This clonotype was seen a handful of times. In DNA, the CDR3 is TGTGCCAGCGGACCCGGGACGGTTAACACCGGGGAGCTGTTTTTT. It yields the protein CASGPGTVNTGELFF. The rearrangement links TRBV7-6 to TRBJ2-2; the D gene could be TRBD1 or TRBD2 (5 bases each). The CDR3 is 15 amino acids. V lost 8 bases to trimming and J lost 2 bases, with 15 bases between them. Looked up from germline, CDR1 is SGHVS and CDR2 is FNYEAQ.

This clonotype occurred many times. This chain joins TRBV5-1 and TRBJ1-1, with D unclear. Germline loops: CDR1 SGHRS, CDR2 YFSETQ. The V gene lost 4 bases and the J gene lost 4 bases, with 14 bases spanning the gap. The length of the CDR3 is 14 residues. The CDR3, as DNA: TGCGCCAGCAGCCCGGGGTACGAGGGCACTGAAGCTTTCTTT. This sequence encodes CASSPGYEGTEAFF.

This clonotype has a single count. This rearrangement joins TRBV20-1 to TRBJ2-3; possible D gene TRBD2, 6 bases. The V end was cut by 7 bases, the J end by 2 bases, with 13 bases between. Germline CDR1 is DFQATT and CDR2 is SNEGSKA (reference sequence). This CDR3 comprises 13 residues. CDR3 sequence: CSVERVSTDTQYF. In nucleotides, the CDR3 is TGCAGTGTGGAGCGGGTTTCCACAGATACGCAGTATTTT.

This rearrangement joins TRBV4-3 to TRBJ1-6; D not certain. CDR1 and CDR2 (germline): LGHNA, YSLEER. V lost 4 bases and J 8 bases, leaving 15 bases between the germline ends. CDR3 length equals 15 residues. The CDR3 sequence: CASSPRNTGHSPLHF. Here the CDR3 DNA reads TGCGCCAGCAGCCCCCGAAATACCGGCCATTCACCCCTCCACTTT.

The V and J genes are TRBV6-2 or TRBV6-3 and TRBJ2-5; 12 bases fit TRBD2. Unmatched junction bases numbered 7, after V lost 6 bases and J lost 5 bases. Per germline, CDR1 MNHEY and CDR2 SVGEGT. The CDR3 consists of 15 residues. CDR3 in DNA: TGTGCCAGCAGCCGCCGACTAGCGGGGGTGGAGACCCAGTACTTC. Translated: CASSRRLAGVETQYF.

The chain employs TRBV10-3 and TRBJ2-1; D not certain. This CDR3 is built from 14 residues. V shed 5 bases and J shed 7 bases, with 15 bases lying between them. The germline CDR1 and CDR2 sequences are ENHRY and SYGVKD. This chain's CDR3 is CAISPTFRINEQFF. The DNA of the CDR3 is TGTGCCATCAGTCCAACGTTCCGGATTAATGAGCAGTTCTTC.

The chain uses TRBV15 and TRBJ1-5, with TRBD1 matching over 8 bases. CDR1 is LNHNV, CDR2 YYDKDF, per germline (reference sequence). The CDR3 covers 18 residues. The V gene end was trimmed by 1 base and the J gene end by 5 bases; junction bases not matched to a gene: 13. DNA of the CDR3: TGTGCCACCAGCAGAGCAGGGGGACAGGCAACTGGGTATCAGCCCCAGCATTTT. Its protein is CATSRAGGQATGYQPQHF.

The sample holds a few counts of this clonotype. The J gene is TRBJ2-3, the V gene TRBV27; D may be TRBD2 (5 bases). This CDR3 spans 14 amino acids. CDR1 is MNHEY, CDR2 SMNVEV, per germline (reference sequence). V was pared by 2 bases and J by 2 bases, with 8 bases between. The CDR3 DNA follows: TGTGCCAGCAGTTTAAGGACTTACACAGATACGCAGTATTTT. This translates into CASSLRTYTDTQYF.

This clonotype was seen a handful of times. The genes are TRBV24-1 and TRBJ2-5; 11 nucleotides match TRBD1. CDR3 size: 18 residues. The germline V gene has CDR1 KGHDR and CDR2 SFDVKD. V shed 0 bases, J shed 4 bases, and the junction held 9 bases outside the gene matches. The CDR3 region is CATSDLRPGQGEGETQYF. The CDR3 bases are TGTGCCACCAGTGATTTGCGACCGGGACAGGGGGAGGGAGAGACCCAGTACTTC.

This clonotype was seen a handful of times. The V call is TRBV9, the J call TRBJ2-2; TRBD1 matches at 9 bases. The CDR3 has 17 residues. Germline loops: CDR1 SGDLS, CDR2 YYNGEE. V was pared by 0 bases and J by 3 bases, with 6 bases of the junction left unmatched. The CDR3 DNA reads TGTGCCAGCAGCGTAGGGGACAGGGAGAGTGACACCGGGGAGCTGTTTTTT. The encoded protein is CASSVGDRESDTGELFF.

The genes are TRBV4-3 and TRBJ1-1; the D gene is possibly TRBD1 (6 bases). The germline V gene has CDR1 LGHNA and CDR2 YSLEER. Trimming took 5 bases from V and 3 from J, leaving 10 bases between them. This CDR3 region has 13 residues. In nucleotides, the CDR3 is TGCGCCAGCAGCATCTCAGGGGACACTGAAGCTTTCTTT. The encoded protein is CASSISGDTEAFF.

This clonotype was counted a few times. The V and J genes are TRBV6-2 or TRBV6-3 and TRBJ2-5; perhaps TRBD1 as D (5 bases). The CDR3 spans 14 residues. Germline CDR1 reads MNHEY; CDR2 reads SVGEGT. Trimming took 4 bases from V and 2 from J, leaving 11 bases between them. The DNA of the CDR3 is TGTGCCAGCAGTTCACGGACACCACAAGAGACCCAGTACTTC. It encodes CASSSRTPQETQYF.

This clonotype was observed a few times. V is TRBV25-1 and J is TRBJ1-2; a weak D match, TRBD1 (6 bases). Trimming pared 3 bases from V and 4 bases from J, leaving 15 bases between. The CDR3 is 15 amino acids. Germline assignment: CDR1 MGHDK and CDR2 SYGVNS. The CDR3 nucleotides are TGTGCCAGCAGTGACACCAGGGGCGGCACCTATGGCTACACCTTC. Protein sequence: CASSDTRGGTYGYTF.

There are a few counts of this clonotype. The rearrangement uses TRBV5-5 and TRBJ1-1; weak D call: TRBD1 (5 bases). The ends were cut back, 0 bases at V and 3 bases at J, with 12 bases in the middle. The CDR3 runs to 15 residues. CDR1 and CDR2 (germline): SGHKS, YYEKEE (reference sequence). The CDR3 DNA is TGTGCCAGCAGCTTGGCCTCAGGGAGTTACACTGAAGCTTTCTTT. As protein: CASSLASGSYTEAFF.